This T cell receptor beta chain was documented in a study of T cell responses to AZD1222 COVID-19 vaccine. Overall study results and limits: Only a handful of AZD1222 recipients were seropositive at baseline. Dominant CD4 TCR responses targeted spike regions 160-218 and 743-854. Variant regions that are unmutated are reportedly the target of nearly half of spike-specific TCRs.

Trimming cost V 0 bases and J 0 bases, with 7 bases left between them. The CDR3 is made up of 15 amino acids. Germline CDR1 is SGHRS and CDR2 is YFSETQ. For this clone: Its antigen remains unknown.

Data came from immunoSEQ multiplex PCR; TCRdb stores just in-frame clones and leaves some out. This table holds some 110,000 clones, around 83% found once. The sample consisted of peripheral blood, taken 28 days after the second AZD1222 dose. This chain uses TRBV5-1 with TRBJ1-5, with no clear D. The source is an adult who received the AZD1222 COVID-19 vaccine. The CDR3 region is CASSLDPDSNQPQHF. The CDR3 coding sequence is TGCGCCAGCAGCTTGGACCCAGATAGCAATCAGCCCCAGCATTTT.